These T cell receptor beta chains were read from a single sample in a study of cytomegalovirus exposure and HLA in healthy donors. The protocol was immunoSEQ multiplex PCR, while the TCRdb copy is restricted to in-frame clones and leaves out a portion. This table holds about 94,000 clones, more than 75% found once. Sequencing used PBMCs. These receptors originate from a middle-aged woman in good health and CMV-seronegative. Each CDR3 is given with its conserved first and last residue. Each record gives: V gene, clone size, J gene, D gene, CDR3 protein, CDR3 DNA. D genes are given only for firm matches. Size tells how often a clone was seen (once, few, many) or the class of an expanded clone, and some rows leave it out.

TRBV5-1	-	TRBJ1-4	-	CASSLGGHLYEKLFF	TGCGCCAGCAGCTTGGGGGGCCACCTCTATGAAAAACTGTTTTTT
TRBV5-4	-	TRBJ1-4	-	CASSPGDRGNEKLFF	TGTGCCAGCAGCCCAGGGGATAGGGGAAATGAAAAACTGTTTTTT
TRBV12-1	-	TRBJ2-7	-	CASRGGGANEQYF	TGTGCCAGCAGGGGCGGGGGGGCGAACGAGCAGTACTTC
TRBV4-1	-	TRBJ1-3	-	CASSREGGGPAGNTIYF	TGCGCCAGCAGCCGAGAAGGGGGGGGACCTGCTGGAAACACCATATATTTT
TRBV4-2	-	TRBJ2-6	-	CASSQDRNTPTGANVLTF	TGTGCCAGCAGCCAAGATCGTAACACGCCAACTGGGGCCAACGTCCTGACTTTC
TRBV6-5	many	TRBJ2-7	-	CASRATSPAYEQYF	TGTGCCAGCAGAGCCACAAGCCCAGCGTACGAGCAGTACTTC
TRBV6-1	-	TRBJ1-2	TRBD1	CASSPRQGYYGYTF	TGTGCCAGCAGTCCCCGACAGGGTTACTATGGCTACACCTTC
TRBV5-1	-	TRBJ2-7	-	CASSPAGRGNTYEQYF	TGCGCCAGCAGCCCTGCCGGTCGAGGCAATACCTACGAGCAGTACTTC
TRBV7-6	-	TRBJ2-2	-	CASSFGDTGELFF	TGTGCCAGCAGCTTCGGGGACACCGGGGAGCTGTTTTTT
TRBV12-5	-	TRBJ1-4	TRBD1	CASGFPTGGGEKLFF	TGTGCTAGTGGTTTCCCGACAGGGGGCGGAGAAAAACTGTTTTTT
TRBV9	-	TRBJ2-1	TRBD2	CASSRAGGRNEQFF	TGTGCCAGCAGCAGGGCGGGGGGCCGAAATGAGCAGTTCTTC
TRBV29-1	-	TRBJ2-7	-	CSVEVPGRTYEQYF	TGCAGCGTTGAAGTACCAGGGCGGACCTACGAGCAGTACTTC
TRBV6-1	-	TRBJ1-5	-	CASRGVNNQPQHF	TGTGCCAGCCGGGGGGTGAACAATCAGCCCCAGCATTTT
TRBV6-1	-	TRBJ2-7	-	CASSRSGGGYEQYF	TGTGCCAGCTCCAGGTCGGGGGGCGGGTACGAGCAGTACTTC
TRBV6-5	few	TRBJ1-2	-	CASSYGQNYGYTF	TGTGCCAGCAGTTACGGGCAGAACTATGGCTACACCTTC
TRBV7-9	-	TRBJ1-2	-	CASSYLTGQDYGYTF	TGTGCCAGCAGCTACCTAACGGGACAAGACTATGGCTACACCTTC
TRBV21-1	-	TRBJ2-3	-	CASSRDRGTDTQYF	TGTGCCAGCAGCAGAGACAGGGGCACAGATACGCAGTATTTT
TRBV19	few	TRBJ1-5	-	CASSIVGGTPNQPQHF	TGTGCCAGTAGTATAGTAGGAGGGACCCCCAATCAGCCCCAGCATTTT
TRBV7-8	once	TRBJ1-2	-	CASSQTAGVPYGYTF	TGTGCCAGCAGCCAAACCGCGGGGGTACCCTATGGCTACACCTTC
TRBV7-9	-	TRBJ2-2	TRBD2	CASSPKRENTGELFF	TGTGCCAGCAGCCCCAAGCGGGAGAACACCGGGGAGCTGTTTTTT
TRBV5-1	-	TRBJ2-3	TRBD1	CASSGQGVGTQYF	TGCGCCAGCAGCGGACAGGGGGTGGGTACGCAGTATTTT
TRBV5-8	-	TRBJ2-2	-	CASSLELLNTGELFF	TGTGCCAGCAGCTTGGAACTTCTTAACACCGGGGAGCTGTTTTTT
TRBV9	-	TRBJ2-5	-	CASSVAATETQYF	TGTGCCAGCAGCGTAGCTGCTACGGAGACCCAGTACTTC
TRBV5-1	-	TRBJ1-3	TRBD1	CASSLAPGQGASGNTIYF	TGCGCCAGCAGCTTGGCCCCGGGTCAGGGGGCTTCTGGAAACACCATATATTTT
TRBV9	-	TRBJ2-1	-	CASSVEPSRDEQFF	TGTGCCAGCAGCGTAGAACCTAGCCGGGATGAGCAGTTCTTC
TRBV4-2	-	TRBJ2-7	-	CASSQDYLGGYEQYF	TGTGCCAGCAGCCAAGATTATTTGGGCGGGTACGAGCAGTACTTC
TRBV7-3	-	TRBJ2-2	-	CASSLNPRVAGELFF	TGTGCCAGCAGCTTAAATCCCCGGGTCGCCGGGGAGCTGTTTTTT
TRBV13	-	TRBJ1-3	TRBD1	CASSLTGGFGNTIYF	TGTGCCAGCAGCTTGACAGGGGGCTTCGGAAACACCATATATTTT
TRBV27	-	TRBJ1-6	TRBD1	CASTHGQGNSPLHF	TGTGCCAGCACCCATGGACAGGGGAATTCACCCCTCCACTTT
TRBV9	-	TRBJ1-1	-	CASSGRDTEAFF	TGTGCCAGCAGCGGTCGGGACACTGAAGCTTTCTTT
TRBV10-3	-	TRBJ2-7	-	CAISEGGISSYEQYF	TGTGCCATCAGTGAGGGGGGGATTAGCTCCTACGAGCAGTACTTC
TRBV4-3	-	TRBJ1-1	TRBD1	CASSQGNRPGQKAFF	TGCGCCAGCAGCCAAGGGAACAGACCGGGACAGAAAGCTTTCTTT
TRBV7-9	-	TRBJ1-4	TRBD1	CASSLRQGSEKLFF	TGTGCCAGCAGCTTACGACAGGGGAGTGAAAAACTGTTTTTT
TRBV5-4	-	TRBJ1-1	-	CASSLGGGSGSEAFF	TGTGCCAGCAGCTTGGGCGGGGGATCCGGTAGTGAAGCTTTCTTT
TRBV7-3	few	TRBJ2-1	TRBD1	CASSLGWWGQGDNEQFF	TGTGCCAGCAGCTTAGGATGGTGGGGACAGGGGGACAATGAGCAGTTCTTC
TRBV10-1	once	TRBJ1-4	-	CASTRTGTCNEKLFF	TGCGCCAGCACTCGTACCGGGACATGTAATGAAAAACTGTTTTTT
TRBV18	-	TRBJ1-5	TRBD1	CASSPYDRENQPQHF	TGTGCCAGCTCACCATATGACAGGGAAAATCAGCCCCAGCATTTT
TRBV9	-	TRBJ2-4	TRBD2	CASSVVGSGGKNIQYF	TGTGCCAGCAGCGTAGTGGGTAGCGGGGGGAAAAACATTCAGTACTTC
TRBV5-6	-	TRBJ2-3	-	CASSLTNTDTQYF	TGTGCCAGCAGCTTGACTAACACAGATACGCAGTATTTT
TRBV6-8	-	TRBJ2-7	-	CASSYQHRASSYEQYF	TGTGCCAGCAGTTACCAACACAGGGCCAGCTCCTACGAGCAGTACTTC
TRBV30	once	TRBJ1-6	-	CAWRDTGMGQGSPLHF	TGTGCCTGGAGGGATACAGGGATGGGGCAGGGATCACCCCTCCACTTT
TRBV6-1	-	TRBJ1-4	-	CASNRWYNEKLFF	TGTGCCAGCAACCGGTGGTATAATGAAAAACTGTTTTTT
TRBV5-1	-	TRBJ2-1	-	CASSLGLVEWNEQFF	TGCGCCAGCAGCTTGGGCCTAGTGGAATGGAATGAGCAGTTCTTC
TRBV7-3	-	TRBJ2-2	-	CASSRVNTGELFF	TGTGCCAGCAGCCGGGTGAACACCGGGGAGCTGTTTTTT
TRBV5-4	-	TRBJ1-2	TRBD1	CASSLGGQVRRTGYTF	TGTGCCAGCAGCTTGGGGGGACAGGTACGACGTACGGGCTACACCTTC
TRBV4-3	-	TRBJ2-7	TRBD1	CASSPDGTGGTEQYF	TGCGCCAGCAGCCCAGACGGGACAGGAGGAACCGAGCAGTACTTC
TRBV27	-	TRBJ1-5	TRBD1	CASSSRGGASNQPQHF	TGTGCCAGCAGTTCCCGAGGGGGCGCTAGCAATCAGCCCCAGCATTTT
TRBV27	-	TRBJ1-6	-	CASSRGYGSPLHF	TGTGCCAGCAGCAGAGGGTATGGTTCACCCCTCCACTTT
TRBV4-3	-	TRBJ2-7	-	CASSQDAGPRVAYEQYF	TGCGCCAGCAGCCAAGACGCTGGCCCCAGGGTGGCTTACGAGCAGTACTTC
TRBV5-1	-	TRBJ2-5	-	CASSLGQPQETQYF	TGCGCCAGCAGCTTGGGGCAACCTCAAGAGACCCAGTACTTC
TRBV18	few	TRBJ2-3	-	CASSPPYHTDTQYF	TGTGCCAGCTCACCACCCTACCACACAGATACGCAGTATTTT
TRBV30	-	TRBJ2-4	-	CAWSVGAGTKNIQYF	TGTGCCTGGAGTGTGGGGGCGGGTACCAAAAACATTCAGTACTTC
TRBV14	-	TRBJ2-7	-	CASSQDLVTYEQYF	TGTGCCAGCAGCCAAGATCTTGTAACATACGAGCAGTACTTC
TRBV5-5	-	TRBJ2-7	-	CASSLRVFYEQYF	TGTGCCAGCAGCTTGCGGGTTTTCTACGAGCAGTACTTC
TRBV25-1	few	TRBJ2-5	TRBD2	CASSDPAGGLLQETQYF	TGTGCCAGCAGTGATCCAGCGGGGGGTCTCCTCCAAGAGACCCAGTACTTC
TRBV18	-	TRBJ2-5	-	CASSTSQETQYF	TGTGCCAGCTCAACCAGCCAAGAGACCCAGTACTTC